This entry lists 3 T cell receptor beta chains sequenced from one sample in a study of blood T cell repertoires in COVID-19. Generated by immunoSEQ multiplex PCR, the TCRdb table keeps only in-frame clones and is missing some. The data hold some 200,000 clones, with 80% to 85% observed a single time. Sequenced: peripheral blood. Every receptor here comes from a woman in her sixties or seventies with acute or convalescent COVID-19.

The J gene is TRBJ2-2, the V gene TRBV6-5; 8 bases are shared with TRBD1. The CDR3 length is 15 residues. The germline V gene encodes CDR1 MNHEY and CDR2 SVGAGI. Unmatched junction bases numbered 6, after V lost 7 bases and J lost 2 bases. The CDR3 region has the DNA TGTGCCAGCAAAACGGGGACAGGAAACACCGGGGAGCTGTTTTTT. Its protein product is CASKTGTGNTGELFF.

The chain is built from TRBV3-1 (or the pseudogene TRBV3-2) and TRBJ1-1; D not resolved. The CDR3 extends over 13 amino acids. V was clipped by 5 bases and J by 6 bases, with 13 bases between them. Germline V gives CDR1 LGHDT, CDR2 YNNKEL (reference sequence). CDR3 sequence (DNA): TGTGCCAGCAGCTACGGTCGTCAACCTGAAGCTTTCTTT. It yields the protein CASSYGRQPEAFF.

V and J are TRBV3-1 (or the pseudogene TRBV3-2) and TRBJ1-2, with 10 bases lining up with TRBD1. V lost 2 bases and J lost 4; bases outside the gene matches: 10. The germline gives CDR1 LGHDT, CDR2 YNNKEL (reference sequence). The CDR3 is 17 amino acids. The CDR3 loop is CASSQRDRGLLGYGYTF. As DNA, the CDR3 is TGTGCCAGCAGCCAAAGGGACAGGGGACTCCTAGGCTATGGCTACACCTTC.